The 10 T cell receptor beta chains listed next were all sequenced from one sample in a study of PD-L1 blockade in urothelial cancer. Time point defined: peripheral blood 6 weeks after treatment start. This table comes from immunoSEQ multiplex PCR, and its TCRdb copy is limited to in-frame clones, with some not included. The sample has over 25,000 clones, around three quarters seen once; the top ten hold around 3.1%. The source material was PBMCs, sampled around atezolizumab (anti-PD-L1) treatment. The receptors stem from a man between 65 and 85 years old with urothelial cancer.

The chain is built from TRBV7-6 and TRBJ2-5; 8 nucleotides match TRBD1. This CDR3 has 17 amino acids. CDR1 and CDR2 (germline): SGHVS, FNYEAQ. The ends lost 1 base at V and 5 bases at J; junction bases unmatched: 12. The CDR3 DNA reads TGTGCCAGCAGCTTAGGGATTTTTCAGGGGGCAGAGGAGACCCAGTACTTC. It specifies CASSLGIFQGAEETQYF.

The chain joins TRBV5-6 to TRBJ2-7; 10 bases match TRBD1. CDR3 length: 15 amino acids. V dropped 0 bases and J dropped 5; count of bases not matched to a gene: 5. Germline assignment: CDR1 SGHDT and CDR2 YYEEEE. CDR3 amino acids: CASSLGGQGRDEQYF. DNA of the CDR3: TGTGCCAGCAGCTTGGGGGGACAGGGGAGAGACGAGCAGTACTTC.

CDR3 DNA sequence: TGTGCCTGGAGGATGAGGGGGCCCTACGAGCAGTACTTC. This encodes CAWRMRGPYEQYF. The rearrangement links TRBV30 to TRBJ2-7, with 7 bases aligning to TRBD1. The trim removed 3 bases at V and 2 bases at J, leaving 4 bases unmatched. CDR1 is GTSNPN, CDR2 SVGIG, per germline (reference sequence). The CDR3 is 13 amino acids.

The CDR3 DNA is TGTGCCAGCAGCTTAAAACTAGCGGGAACCACAGATACGCAGTATTTT. The encoded protein is CASSLKLAGTTDTQYF. The rearrangement links TRBV5-4 to TRBJ2-3; 10 bases line up with TRBD2. The germline CDR1 and CDR2 sequences are SGHNT and YYREEE (reference sequence). V gave up 2 bases and J gave up 2 bases; unmatched junction bases: 5. The CDR3 loop spans 16 amino acids.

The J gene is TRBJ2-7, the V gene TRBV4-1; no definite D call. Between the trimmed V and J ends, which lost 3 bases and 2 bases, there was a span of 14 bases. The CDR3 is 15 residues long. Germline CDR1 reads MGHRA; CDR2 reads YSYEKL. CDR3 DNA: TGCGCCAGCAGCCAGAATGTGGGCCGAACCTACGAGCAGTACTTC. This translates into CASSQNVGRTYEQYF.

The chain employs TRBV5-4 and TRBJ2-3, with 7 bases identical to TRBD1. The ends lost 6 bases at V and 2 bases at J; junction bases unmatched: 15. The CDR3 is made up of 17 amino acids. From germline, CDR1 is SGHNT and CDR2 YYREEE (reference sequence). The CDR3 here is CASTVQGIGNPTDTQYF. DNA for the CDR3: TGTGCCAGCACCGTACAGGGGATCGGTAACCCCACAGATACGCAGTATTTT.

This clone is a singleton in its sample. CDR3 protein: CASSLYSVADTQYF. The CDR3 nucleotides read TGTGCCAGCAGCCTCTACTCGGTCGCAGATACGCAGTATTTT. The chain joins TRBV13 to TRBJ2-3, with D uncertain. In germline, CDR1 is PRHDT, CDR2 FYEKMQ (reference sequence). Trimming took off 5 bases at V and 4 bases at J, with 13 bases between the two ends. The CDR3 is 14 residues long. The full variable domain, rest sourced from reference TRBV13 and TRBJ2-3, is AAGVIQSPRHLIKEKRETATLKCYPIPRHDTVYWYQQGPGQDPQFLISFYEKMQSDKGSIPDRFSAQQFSDYHSELNMSSLELGDSALYFCASSLYSVADTQYFGPGTRLTVL.

The V call is TRBV28, the J call TRBJ1-5; D is possibly TRBD1 (5 bases). Trimming stripped 5 bases from V and 2 bases from J, with 13 bases between. From germline, CDR1 is MDHEN and CDR2 SYDVKM. The CDR3 is made up of 15 amino acids. The CDR3 here is CASSPAGMGNQPQHF. The CDR3 DNA is TGTGCCAGCAGTCCAGCAGGGATGGGCAATCAGCCCCAGCATTTT.

This sequence joins TRBV30 and TRBJ1-4; 8 bases match TRBD1. Trimming took 5 bases from V and 7 from J; bases not matched to a gene: 6. The CDR3 totals 13 residues. Looked up from germline, CDR1 is GTSNPN and CDR2 is SVGIG (reference sequence). CDR3 in DNA: TGTGCCTGGGCCTGGACAGGGACTGAAAAACTGTTTTTT. Its translation: CAWAWTGTEKLFF.

The chain has TRBV9 and TRBJ1-5, with D unclear. CDR3 length equals 18 residues. Trimming stripped 0 bases from V and 2 bases from J, with 18 bases between. Germline CDR1 reads SGDLS; CDR2 reads YYNGEE. DNA for the CDR3: TGTGCCAGCAGCGTAGGCCGAAATTACAAATTTTGCAATCAGCCCCAGCATTTT. It codes for CASSVGRNYKFCNQPQHF.